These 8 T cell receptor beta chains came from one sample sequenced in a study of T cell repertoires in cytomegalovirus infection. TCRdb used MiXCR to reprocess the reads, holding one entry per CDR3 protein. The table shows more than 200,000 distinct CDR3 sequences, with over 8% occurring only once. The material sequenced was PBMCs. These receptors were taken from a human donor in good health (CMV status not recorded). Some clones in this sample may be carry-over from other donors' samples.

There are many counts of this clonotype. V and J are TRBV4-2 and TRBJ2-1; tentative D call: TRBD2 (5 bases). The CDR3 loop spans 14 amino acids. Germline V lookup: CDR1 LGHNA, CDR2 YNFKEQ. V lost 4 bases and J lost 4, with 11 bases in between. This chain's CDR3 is CASSPHERYNEQFF. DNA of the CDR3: TGTGCCAGCAGCCCACACGAGCGGTACAATGAGCAGTTCTTC.

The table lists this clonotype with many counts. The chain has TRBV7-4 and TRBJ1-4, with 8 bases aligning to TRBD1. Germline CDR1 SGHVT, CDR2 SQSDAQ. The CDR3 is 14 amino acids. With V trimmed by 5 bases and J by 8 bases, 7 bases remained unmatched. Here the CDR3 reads CASSDDRGREKLFF. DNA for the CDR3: TGTGCCAGCAGCGATGACAGGGGAAGGGAAAAACTGTTTTTT.

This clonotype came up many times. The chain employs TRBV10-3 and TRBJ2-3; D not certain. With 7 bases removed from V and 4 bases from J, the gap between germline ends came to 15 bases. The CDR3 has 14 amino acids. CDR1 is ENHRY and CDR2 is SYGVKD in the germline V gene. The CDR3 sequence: CAIKETHGSDTQYF. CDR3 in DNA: TGTGCCATCAAAGAGACTCATGGGTCAGATACGCAGTATTTT.

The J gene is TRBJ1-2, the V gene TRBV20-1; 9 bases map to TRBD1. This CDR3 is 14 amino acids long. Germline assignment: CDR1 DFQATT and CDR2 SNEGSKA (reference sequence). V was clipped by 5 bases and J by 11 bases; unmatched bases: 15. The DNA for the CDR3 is TGCAGTGCTCTCAGATCCGGGACAGGGAAAGGTTACACCTTC. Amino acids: CSALRSGTGKGYTF.

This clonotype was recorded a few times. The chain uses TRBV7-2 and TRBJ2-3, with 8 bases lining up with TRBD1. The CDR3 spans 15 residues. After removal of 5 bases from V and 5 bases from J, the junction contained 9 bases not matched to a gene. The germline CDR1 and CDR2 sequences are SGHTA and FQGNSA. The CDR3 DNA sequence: TGTGCCAGCAGCCAAGACAGGGGAAGAGGAGATACGCAGTATTTT. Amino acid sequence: CASSQDRGRGDTQYF.

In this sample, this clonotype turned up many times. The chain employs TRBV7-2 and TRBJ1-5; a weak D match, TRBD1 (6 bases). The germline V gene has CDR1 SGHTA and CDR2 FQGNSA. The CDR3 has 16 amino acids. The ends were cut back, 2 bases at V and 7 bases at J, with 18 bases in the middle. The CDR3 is CASSLIGGLEKQPQHF. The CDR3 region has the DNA TGTGCCAGCAGCTTAATCGGGGGGCTCGAAAAGCAGCCCCAGCATTTT.

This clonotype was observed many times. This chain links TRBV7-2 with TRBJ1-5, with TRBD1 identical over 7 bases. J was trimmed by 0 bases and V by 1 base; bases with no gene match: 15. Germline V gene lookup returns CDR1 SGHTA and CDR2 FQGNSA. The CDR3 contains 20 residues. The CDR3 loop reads CASSLGSPGTATYSNQPQHF. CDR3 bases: TGTGCCAGCAGCTTAGGCTCCCCGGGGACAGCCACCTATAGCAATCAGCCCCAGCATTTT.

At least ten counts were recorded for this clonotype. CDR3 DNA: TGTGCCAGCATAGACCGGACCAATCAGCCCCAGCATTTT. The encoded protein is CASIDRTNQPQHF. V is TRBV28 and J is TRBJ1-5; no definite D call. Germline V CDR1 and CDR2: MDHEN, SYDVKM. Trimming took off 7 bases at V and 3 bases at J, with 10 bases between the two ends. This CDR3 spans 13 amino acids.